Below, one T cell receptor (beta chain) is given with its context. Per the authors' pipeline: Estimation of nucleated cell counts relied on the amplification of reference gene primers. Only in-frame clones appear in the TCRdb table, and some are missing; sequencing was by immunoSEQ multiplex PCR. That table supplies the V and J calls and clone size; D and trimming were determined from the DNA. The sample holds roughly 170,000 clones, around nine tenths seen once. The Seattle site enrolled patients during active infection and followed them longitudinally. This sample was included in a study of blood T cell repertoires in COVID-19. Study as a whole: Specimens from acute and convalescent COVID-19 originated in the United States, Italy and Spain.

This TCR derives from a woman in her seventies with COVID-19, enrolled during active disease. Sequences were obtained from peripheral blood.

The CDR3 DNA reads TGTGCCAGCAGCGTAGCAGTAGGCGGGAACGAGCAGTACTTC. Amino acids: CASSVAVGGNEQYF. V gene TRBV9 combines with J gene TRBJ2-7; TRBD2 is a possible D gene (6 bases). The CDR3 runs 14 residues. Germline assignment: CDR1 SGDLS and CDR2 YYNGEE. The V and J ends lost 0 bases and 5 bases respectively, with 12 bases between them.